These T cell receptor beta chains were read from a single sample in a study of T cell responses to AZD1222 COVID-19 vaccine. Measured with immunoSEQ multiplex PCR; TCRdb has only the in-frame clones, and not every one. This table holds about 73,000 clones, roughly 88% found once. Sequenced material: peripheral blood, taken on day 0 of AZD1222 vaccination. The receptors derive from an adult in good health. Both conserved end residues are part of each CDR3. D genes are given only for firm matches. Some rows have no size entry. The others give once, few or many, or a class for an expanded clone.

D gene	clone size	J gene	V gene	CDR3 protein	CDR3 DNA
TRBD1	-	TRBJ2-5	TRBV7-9	CASSLQGAGETQYF	TGTGCCAGCAGCCTACAGGGGGCTGGCGAGACCCAGTACTTC
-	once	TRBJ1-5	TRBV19	CASLGEGGNQPQHF	TGTGCCAGTTTGGGGGAGGGAGGCAATCAGCCCCAGCATTTT
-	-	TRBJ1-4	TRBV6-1	CASSETGRGFNEKLFF	TGTGCCAGCAGTGAAACCGGACGGGGCTTTAATGAAAAACTGTTTTTT
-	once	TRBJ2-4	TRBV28	CASSGGQAKNIQYF	TGTGCCAGCAGCGGGGGGCAGGCCAAAAACATTCAGTACTTC
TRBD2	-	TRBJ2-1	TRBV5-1	CASSLEGLGYNEQFF	TGCGCCAGCAGCTTAGAGGGACTAGGATACAATGAGCAGTTCTTC
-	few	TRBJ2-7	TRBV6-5	CASSLRDESSYEQYF	TGTGCCAGCAGCCTCCGGGACGAGAGCTCCTACGAGCAGTACTTC
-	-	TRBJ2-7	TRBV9	CASSVGGRSSYEQYF	TGTGCCAGCAGCGTAGGGGGGCGAAGCTCCTACGAGCAGTACTTC
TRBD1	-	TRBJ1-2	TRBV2	CASKDQGAGGYTF	TGTGCCAGCAAGGATCAGGGGGCTGGTGGCTACACCTTC
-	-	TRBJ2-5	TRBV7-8	CASSSYPIREETQYF	TGTGCCAGCAGCTCATACCCTATCAGAGAAGAGACCCAGTACTTC
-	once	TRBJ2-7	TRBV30	CAWSVLAVSYEQYF	TGTGCCTGGAGTGTACTGGCAGTCTCCTACGAGCAGTACTTC
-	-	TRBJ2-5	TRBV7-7	CASSPSTEETQYF	TGTGCCAGCAGCCCCTCGACCGAAGAGACCCAGTACTTC
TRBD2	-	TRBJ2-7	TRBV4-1	CASSQTSGNYEQYF	TGCGCCAGCAGCCAAACAAGCGGGAACTACGAGCAGTACTTC
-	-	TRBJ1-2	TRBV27	CASSLTRAGRGYTF	TGTGCCAGCAGTTTAACTCGTGCGGGCCGTGGCTACACCTTC
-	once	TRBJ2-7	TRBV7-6	CASSHLVGADYEQYF	TGTGCCAGCAGCCATCTGGTGGGGGCGGACTACGAGCAGTACTTC
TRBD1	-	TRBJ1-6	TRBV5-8	CASSSGQGSSYNSPLHF	TGTGCCAGCAGCTCCGGACAGGGGAGTTCCTATAATTCACCCCTCCACTTT
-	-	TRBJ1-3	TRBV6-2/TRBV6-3	CASSYSLVRVSGNTIYF	TGTGCCAGCAGTTACTCTCTGGTCAGGGTCTCTGGAAACACCATATATTTT
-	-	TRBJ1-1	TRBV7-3	CASSFDGGLNTEAFF	TGTGCCAGCAGCTTTGATGGGGGACTGAACACTGAAGCTTTCTTT
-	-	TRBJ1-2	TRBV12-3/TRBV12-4	CASSLHLGYTF	TGTGCCAGCAGTTTACACCTCGGCTACACCTTC
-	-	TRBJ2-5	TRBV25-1	CASSEQETQYF	TGTGCCAGCAGTGAACAAGAGACCCAGTACTTC
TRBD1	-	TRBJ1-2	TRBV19	CASTNRRQGDGYTF	TGTGCCAGTACCAATAGGAGACAGGGGGATGGCTACACCTTC
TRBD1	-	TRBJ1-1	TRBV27	CASSPLRGGAGLNTEAFF	TGTGCCAGCAGCCCTCTGCGAGGGGGCGCGGGCCTGAACACTGAAGCTTTCTTT
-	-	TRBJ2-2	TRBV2	CASIRGLNTGELFF	TGTGCCAGCATACGGGGGTTGAACACCGGGGAGCTGTTTTTT
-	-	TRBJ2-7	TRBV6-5	CASSYSNPQRTYEQYF	TGTGCCAGCAGTTACTCTAACCCACAACGAACCTACGAGCAGTACTTC
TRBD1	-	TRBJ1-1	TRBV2	CASILRTGLGSEAFF	TGTGCCAGCATACTGAGGACAGGGCTGGGGTCTGAAGCTTTCTTT
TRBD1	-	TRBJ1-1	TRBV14	CASRQDREYTEAFF	TGTGCCAGCAGGCAGGACAGGGAATACACTGAAGCTTTCTTT
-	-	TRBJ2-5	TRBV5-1	CASSSQGGGETQYF	TGCGCCAGCAGCAGCCAGGGGGGTGGTGAGACCCAGTACTTC
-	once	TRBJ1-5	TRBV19	CASSQTGYSNQPQHF	TGTGCCAGTAGTCAGACGGGATATAGCAATCAGCCCCAGCATTTT
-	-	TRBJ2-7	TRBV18	CASSPAGSRYEQYF	TGTGCCAGCTCACCAGCGGGGAGTCGGTACGAGCAGTACTTC
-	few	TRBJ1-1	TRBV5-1	CASSLDRPQGTEAFF	TGCGCCAGCAGCTTGGATCGGCCGCAAGGCACTGAAGCTTTCTTT
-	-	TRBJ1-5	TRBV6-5	CASSYSFQEVNQPQHF	TGTGCCAGCAGTTACTCGTTCCAGGAGGTCAATCAGCCCCAGCATTTT
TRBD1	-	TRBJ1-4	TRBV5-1	CASSPMERPTGFREKLFF	TGCGCCAGCAGCCCTATGGAAAGGCCGACAGGGTTCCGGGAAAAACTGTTTTTT
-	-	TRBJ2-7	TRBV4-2	CASSQDIGDESEQYF	TGTGCCAGCAGCCAAGATATAGGTGATGAGTCCGAGCAGTACTTC
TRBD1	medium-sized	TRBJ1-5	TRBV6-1	CASSEWDSISNQPQHF	TGTGCCAGCAGTGAATGGGACAGCATTAGCAATCAGCCCCAGCATTTT
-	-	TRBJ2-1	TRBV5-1	CASSLSLAIARRRNEQFF	TGCGCCAGCAGCTTGTCATTAGCGATTGCCAGAAGGAGGAATGAGCAGTTCTTC
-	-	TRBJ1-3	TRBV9	CASSTRPREAGNTIYF	TGTGCCAGCAGCACAAGGCCAAGGGAAGCTGGAAACACCATATATTTT
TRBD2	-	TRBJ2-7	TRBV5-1	CASSLNSGTLEQYF	TGCGCCAGCAGCTTGAATAGCGGGACTCTCGAGCAGTACTTC
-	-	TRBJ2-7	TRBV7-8	CASSLNAGAGMLEQYF	TGTGCCAGCAGCTTAAATGCAGGAGCAGGAATGCTCGAGCAGTACTTC
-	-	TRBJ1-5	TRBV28	CASSLTGGGNQPQHF	TGTGCCAGCAGTTTAACCGGCGGGGGCAATCAGCCCCAGCATTTT
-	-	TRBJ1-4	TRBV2	CASSEALRQVGEKLFF	TGTGCCAGCAGTGAAGCGCTTCGACAGGTAGGTGAAAAACTGTTTTTT
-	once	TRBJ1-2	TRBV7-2	CASSLRWDYGYTF	TGTGCCAGCAGCTTAAGGTGGGACTATGGCTACACCTTC
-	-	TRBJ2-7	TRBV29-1	CSVVRTSSYEQYF	TGCAGCGTTGTTAGGACAAGCTCCTACGAGCAGTACTTC
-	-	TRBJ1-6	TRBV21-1	CASSKSGDSPLHF	TGTGCCAGCAGCAAGTCCGGGGATTCACCCCTCCACTTT
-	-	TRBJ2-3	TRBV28	CASSRDGRWTDTQYF	TGTGCCAGCAGTAGGGACGGTAGATGGACAGATACGCAGTATTTT
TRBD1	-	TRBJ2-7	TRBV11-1	CASSPSGTGSYEQYF	TGTGCCAGCAGCCCCTCCGGGACAGGGTCCTACGAGCAGTACTTC
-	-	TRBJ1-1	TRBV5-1	CASSWDGNTEAFF	TGCGCCAGCAGCTGGGACGGCAACACTGAAGCTTTCTTT
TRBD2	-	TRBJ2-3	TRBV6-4	CASSQGLAGTQYF	TGTGCCAGCAGCCAGGGACTAGCGGGTACGCAGTATTTT
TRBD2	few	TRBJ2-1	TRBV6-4	CASSDTSGGANEQFF	TGTGCCAGCAGTGACACTAGCGGGGGGGCCAATGAGCAGTTCTTC
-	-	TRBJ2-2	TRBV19	CASSIHGELFF	TGTGCCAGTAGTATACACGGGGAGCTGTTTTTT
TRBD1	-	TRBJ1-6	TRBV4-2	CASSPDRVYNSPLHF	TGTGCCAGCAGTCCGGACAGGGTATATAATTCACCCCTCCACTTT
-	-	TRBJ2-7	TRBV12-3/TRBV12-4	CASSLGSNYEQYF	TGTGCCAGCAGTTTAGGTTCTAACTACGAGCAGTACTTC
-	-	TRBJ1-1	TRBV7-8	CASSLAIGQTMNTEAFF	TGTGCCAGCAGCTTAGCGATAGGACAGACAATGAACACTGAAGCTTTCTTT
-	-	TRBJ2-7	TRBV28	CASSFLDRSYEQYF	TGTGCCAGCAGTTTTCTCGACAGGTCCTACGAGCAGTACTTC
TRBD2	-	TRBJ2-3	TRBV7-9	CASSLTSGRPTDTQYF	TGTGCCAGCAGCTTAACTAGCGGGAGGCCCACAGATACGCAGTATTTT
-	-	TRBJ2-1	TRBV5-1	CASSLGRVPNNEQFF	TGCGCCAGCAGCTTGGGGAGGGTTCCCAACAATGAGCAGTTCTTC
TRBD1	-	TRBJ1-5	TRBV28	CASSTGGGNQPQHF	TGTGCCAGCAGCACAGGGGGCGGCAATCAGCCCCAGCATTTT